The clone carrying this T cell receptor beta chain was counted between two and nine times. Antigen unknown. The sample comes from a study of blood T cells in healthy people across ages. Study observations and caveats: It was held that diversity estimates obtained from one million T cells represented underestimates.

A sample-barcoded 5' primer and a J-beta primer mix were used in a second PCR of roughly 7 to 11 cycles. Each CDR3 protein gets one entry after TCRdb re-called the 5' RACE reads with MiXCR. This sample has over 1,200,000 distinct CDR3 sequences, with roughly 59% found just once. The germline CDR1 and CDR2 sequences are SGHVS and FNYEAQ. The CDR3 extends over 14 amino acids. V lost 1 base, J lost 2 bases, and 9 bases lay in between. This chain uses TRBV7-6 with TRBJ2-7, with D possibly matching TRBD2 (5 bases). The clonotype comes from a man between 18 and 35 years old in good health. Sequences were obtained from blood. The CDR3 loop reads CASSLGAEAYEQYF. For the CDR3, the DNA is TGTGCCAGCAGCTTAGGAGCGGAAGCCTACGAGCAGTACTTC.